This T cell receptor beta chain was obtained from a study of human T cells and chemical hapten exposure. Time point defined: pre-sensitization, week 0. Treatment meaning: therapeutic diphenylcyclopropenone sensitization with weekly scalp DPC. This clonotype was observed many times. The CDR3 consists of 16 residues. Trimming took off 2 bases at V and 3 bases at J, with 11 bases between the two ends. Germline assignment: CDR1 MNHEY and CDR2 SVGAGI. Methods used by the authors: 95,638 TCRs per sample was the median, with a range of about 20,000 to 700,000. Each CDR3 protein gets one entry after TCRdb re-called the RACE reads with MiXCR. These V and J calls derive from TCRdb rather than the authors' analysis. The data show more than 300,000 distinct CDR3 sequences, roughly 5.3% seen once.

The sequences come from whole blood, collected in connection with sensitization to the hapten diphenylcyclopropenone (DPC). V gene TRBV6-5 combines with J gene TRBJ1-6; the D is unclear. The TCR sequence derives from a woman aged 45-60 years with alopecia areata. Some clones in this sample may be carry-over from other donors' samples. The CDR3 coding sequence is TGTGCCAGCAGTTACGCCCGCGGGTACTATAATTCACCCCTCCACTTT. Its protein is CASSYARGYYNSPLHF.